The 14 T cell receptor beta chains listed next were all sequenced from one sample in a study of control samples from healthy donors and cancer patients (dated by TCRdb to 2020 to 2022). The library was produced with the immunoSEQ multiplex PCR assay. What TCRdb holds here is the immuneACCESS table cut down to in-frame rearrangements. Part of the clones is not present; checked against another copy, under half of the missing clones reflect an unresolved V gene, and the others are unexplained. Across this sample there are about 94,000 clones, with 85% to 90% seen only once. The ten largest clones add up to roughly 1.3% of the sample. What was sequenced was blood. Receptors originate from a woman aged 45 to 65 in good health.

This clone was counted ten times or more. The J gene is TRBJ1-3, the V gene TRBV5-4, with D possibly matching TRBD1 (5 bases). CDR1 is SGHNT, CDR2 YYREEE, per germline (reference sequence). The ends were cut back, 2 bases at V and 0 bases at J, with 15 bases in the middle. This CDR3 is built from 17 residues. CDR3 region: CASSFGWDGLSGNTIYF. The CDR3 DNA is TGTGCCAGCAGCTTCGGTTGGGACGGACTCTCTGGAAACACCATATATTTT. Full variable domain (remainder filled in from reference TRBV5-4 and TRBJ1-3): ETGVTQSPTHLIKTRGQQVTLRCSSQSGHNTVSWYQQALGQGPQFIFQYYREEENGRGNFPPRFSGLQFPNYSSELNVNALELDDSALYLCASSFGWDGLSGNTIYFGEGSWLTVV.

The rearrangement links TRBV7-2 to TRBJ2-5; weak D call: TRBD1 (6 bases). CDR1 and CDR2 from the germline V gene are SGHTA and FQGNSA. CDR3 length equals 14 residues. The ends were cut back, 4 bases at V and 5 bases at J, with 14 bases in the middle. The CDR3 coding sequence is TGTGCCAGCAGCTCCACAGGGCACCTGGAGACCCAGTACTTC. Translation gives CASSSTGHLETQYF.

The rearrangement links TRBV19 to TRBJ2-1; the match to TRBD2 covers 10 bases. The V gene end was trimmed by 5 bases and the J gene end by 6 bases; junction bases not matched to a gene: 4. CDR1 and CDR2 from the germline V gene are LNHDA and SQIVND (reference sequence). This CDR3 has 14 amino acids. The CDR3 DNA reads as TGTGCCAGTAGTCATCGACTAGCGGGCAATGAGCAGTTCTTC. Its translation: CASSHRLAGNEQFF.

This clone has just one count. The chain combines TRBV9 with TRBJ2-7, with D perhaps matching TRBD2 (5 bases). Trimming removed 3 bases at V and 0 bases at J, with 22 bases between. This CDR3 has 18 residues. CDR1 SGDLS and CDR2 YYNGEE come from the germline V gene. The CDR3 here is CASSANPIFSESSYEQYF. The DNA of the CDR3 is TGTGCCAGCAGCGCTAACCCGATTTTTAGCGAGAGCTCCTACGAGCAGTACTTC. Supplemented by reference TRBV9 and TRBJ2-7, the full variable domain reads DSGVTQTPKHLITATGQRVTLRCSPRSGDLSVYWYQQSLDQGLQFLIQYYNGEERAKGNILERFSAQQFPDLHSELNLSSLELGDSALYFCASSANPIFSESSYEQYFGPGTRLTVT.

The chain carries TRBV27 and TRBJ2-1; no definite D call. V was shortened by 6 bases and J by 6 bases, with 9 bases between the two germline ends. The CDR3 is 12 residues long. The germline gives CDR1 MNHEY, CDR2 SMNVEV (reference sequence). The CDR3 sequence is CASRSFSNEQFF. DNA of the CDR3: TGTGCCAGCAGGTCCTTTAGCAATGAGCAGTTCTTC.

The chain is built from TRBV18 and TRBJ1-4; 7 bases map to TRBD1. J was trimmed by 7 bases and V by 3 bases; bases with no gene match: 5. The CDR3 is 14 residues long. Germline values: CDR1 KGHSH, CDR2 LQKENI. CDR3 loop: CASSPSGQTEKLFF. DNA for the CDR3: TGTGCCAGCTCACCTTCGGGACAGACTGAAAAACTGTTTTTT. The full variable domain, in which reference TRBV18 and TRBJ1-4 provide the parts outside the CDR3, is NAGVMQNPRHLVRRRGQEARLRCSPMKGHSHVYWYRQLPEEGLKFMVYLQKENIIDESGMPKERFSAEFPKEGPSILRIQQVVRGDSAAYFCASSPSGQTEKLFFGSGTQLSVL.

The rearrangement links TRBV6-2 or TRBV6-3 to TRBJ2-7, with 11 bases aligning to TRBD2. The CDR3 extends over 16 amino acids. Germline V gives CDR1 MNHEY, CDR2 SVGEGT. Trimming removed 4 bases from V and 0 bases from J; junction bases left unmatched: 5. DNA of the CDR3: TGTGCCAGCAGTTCGCTAGCGGGGGGAAGCTCCTACGAGCAGTACTTC. It specifies CASSSLAGGSSYEQYF.

The chain employs TRBV28 and TRBJ2-2; 9 bases are a match to TRBD1. V shed 6 bases and J 6 bases; nucleotides not matched to a gene: 17. The CDR3 contains 18 residues. Germline CDR1 reads MDHEN; CDR2 reads SYDVKM. CDR3 region: CASSSPPYRGRGSGELFF. CDR3 in DNA: TGTGCCAGCAGCTCGCCCCCCTACAGGGGGCGAGGGTCCGGGGAGCTGTTTTTT.

This chain uses TRBV12-3 or TRBV12-4 with TRBJ1-6; no reliable D call. This CDR3 contains 12 residues. The V and J ends lost 6 bases and 3 bases respectively, with 3 bases between them. The CDR3 sequence is CASRSYNSPLHF. DNA of the CDR3: TGTGCCAGCAGGAGCTATAATTCACCCCTCCACTTT.

The chain is built from TRBV9 and TRBJ1-5; D is undetermined. The CDR3 consists of 13 residues. Trimming stripped 2 bases from V and 4 bases from J, with 7 bases between. Germline-derived CDR1 and CDR2 are SGDLS and YYNGEE. CDR3 protein: CASSVWLNQPQHF. The CDR3 nucleotides read TGTGCCAGCAGCGTTTGGTTGAATCAGCCCCAGCATTTT.

The chain employs TRBV2 and TRBJ1-4; TRBD1 aligns across 8 bases. The CDR3 is made up of 15 amino acids. V lost 6 bases and J lost 5; bases outside the gene matches: 8. CDR1 SNHLY and CDR2 FYNNEI come from the germline V gene. For the CDR3, the DNA is TGTGCCAGCAGGGGGCGGACAGGGTCGAATGAAAAACTGTTTTTT. This encodes CASRGRTGSNEKLFF.

The chain combines TRBV6-6 with TRBJ2-7; no firm D call. Germline V gene data show CDR1 as MNHNY and CDR2 as SVGAGI (reference sequence). The V gene lost 4 bases and the J gene lost 0 bases, with 10 bases spanning the gap. This CDR3 is 14 amino acids long. In DNA, the CDR3 is TGTGCCAGCAGTTTAAGGCAGCCCTCCTACGAGCAGTACTTC. Translated, it gives CASSLRQPSYEQYF.

J is TRBJ2-7 and V is TRBV7-2; 13 bases line up with TRBD2. Germline loops: CDR1 SGHTA, CDR2 FQGNSA. The CDR3 runs to 15 residues. V trimming: 6 bases; J trimming: 2 bases; junction bases outside the gene matches: 4. CDR3 nucleotides: TGTGCCAGCAGGGGGGGACTAGCGGGGACCTACGAGCAGTACTTC. It translates to CASRGGLAGTYEQYF.

The chain combines TRBV19 with TRBJ1-5; D gene unclear. Germline CDR1 LNHDA, CDR2 SQIVND (reference sequence). The CDR3 has 13 residues. The V gene lost 4 bases and the J gene lost 3 bases, with 7 bases spanning the gap. The CDR3: CASSRAFNQPQHF. The CDR3 DNA is TGTGCCAGTAGTAGGGCGTTCAATCAGCCCCAGCATTTT. Complete variable domain (other parts from reference TRBV19 and TRBJ1-5): DGGITQSPKYLFRKEGQNVTLSCEQNLNHDAMYWYRQDPGQGLRLIYYSQIVNDFQKGDIAEGYSVSREKKESFPLTVTSAQKNPTAFYLCASSRAFNQPQHFGDGTRLSIL.